This T cell receptor (beta chain) was found in a study of T-cell memory formation after mild COVID-19. TCRdb independently ran MiXCR on the 5' RACE reads; one entry per CDR3 protein. The table has under 300,000 distinct CDR3 sequences, 15% to 20% seen once. The CDR3 has 16 amino acids. V lost 0 bases, J lost 4 bases, and 12 bases lay in between. CDR1 and CDR2 from the germline V gene are LGHNA and YNFKEQ. In regard to this clonotype: The antigen is undetermined.

Study-wide results and limits: That cross-reactive memory joined was suggested by some responding clones appearing in pre-infection memory.

Sequenced input: PBMCs or a T cell subset sorted from them (not recorded which). The source is a man between 18 and 35 years old who had mild COVID-19 (a few samples of this study predate the infection). Cell type and time point are not known. The chain links TRBV4-2 to TRBJ2-2; the D gene could be TRBD1 or TRBD2 (5 bases each). CDR3 sequence (DNA): TGTGCCAGCAGCCAAGAGAGAGGGGCGAGCACCGGGGAGCTGTTTTTT. Its translation is CASSQERGASTGELFF.